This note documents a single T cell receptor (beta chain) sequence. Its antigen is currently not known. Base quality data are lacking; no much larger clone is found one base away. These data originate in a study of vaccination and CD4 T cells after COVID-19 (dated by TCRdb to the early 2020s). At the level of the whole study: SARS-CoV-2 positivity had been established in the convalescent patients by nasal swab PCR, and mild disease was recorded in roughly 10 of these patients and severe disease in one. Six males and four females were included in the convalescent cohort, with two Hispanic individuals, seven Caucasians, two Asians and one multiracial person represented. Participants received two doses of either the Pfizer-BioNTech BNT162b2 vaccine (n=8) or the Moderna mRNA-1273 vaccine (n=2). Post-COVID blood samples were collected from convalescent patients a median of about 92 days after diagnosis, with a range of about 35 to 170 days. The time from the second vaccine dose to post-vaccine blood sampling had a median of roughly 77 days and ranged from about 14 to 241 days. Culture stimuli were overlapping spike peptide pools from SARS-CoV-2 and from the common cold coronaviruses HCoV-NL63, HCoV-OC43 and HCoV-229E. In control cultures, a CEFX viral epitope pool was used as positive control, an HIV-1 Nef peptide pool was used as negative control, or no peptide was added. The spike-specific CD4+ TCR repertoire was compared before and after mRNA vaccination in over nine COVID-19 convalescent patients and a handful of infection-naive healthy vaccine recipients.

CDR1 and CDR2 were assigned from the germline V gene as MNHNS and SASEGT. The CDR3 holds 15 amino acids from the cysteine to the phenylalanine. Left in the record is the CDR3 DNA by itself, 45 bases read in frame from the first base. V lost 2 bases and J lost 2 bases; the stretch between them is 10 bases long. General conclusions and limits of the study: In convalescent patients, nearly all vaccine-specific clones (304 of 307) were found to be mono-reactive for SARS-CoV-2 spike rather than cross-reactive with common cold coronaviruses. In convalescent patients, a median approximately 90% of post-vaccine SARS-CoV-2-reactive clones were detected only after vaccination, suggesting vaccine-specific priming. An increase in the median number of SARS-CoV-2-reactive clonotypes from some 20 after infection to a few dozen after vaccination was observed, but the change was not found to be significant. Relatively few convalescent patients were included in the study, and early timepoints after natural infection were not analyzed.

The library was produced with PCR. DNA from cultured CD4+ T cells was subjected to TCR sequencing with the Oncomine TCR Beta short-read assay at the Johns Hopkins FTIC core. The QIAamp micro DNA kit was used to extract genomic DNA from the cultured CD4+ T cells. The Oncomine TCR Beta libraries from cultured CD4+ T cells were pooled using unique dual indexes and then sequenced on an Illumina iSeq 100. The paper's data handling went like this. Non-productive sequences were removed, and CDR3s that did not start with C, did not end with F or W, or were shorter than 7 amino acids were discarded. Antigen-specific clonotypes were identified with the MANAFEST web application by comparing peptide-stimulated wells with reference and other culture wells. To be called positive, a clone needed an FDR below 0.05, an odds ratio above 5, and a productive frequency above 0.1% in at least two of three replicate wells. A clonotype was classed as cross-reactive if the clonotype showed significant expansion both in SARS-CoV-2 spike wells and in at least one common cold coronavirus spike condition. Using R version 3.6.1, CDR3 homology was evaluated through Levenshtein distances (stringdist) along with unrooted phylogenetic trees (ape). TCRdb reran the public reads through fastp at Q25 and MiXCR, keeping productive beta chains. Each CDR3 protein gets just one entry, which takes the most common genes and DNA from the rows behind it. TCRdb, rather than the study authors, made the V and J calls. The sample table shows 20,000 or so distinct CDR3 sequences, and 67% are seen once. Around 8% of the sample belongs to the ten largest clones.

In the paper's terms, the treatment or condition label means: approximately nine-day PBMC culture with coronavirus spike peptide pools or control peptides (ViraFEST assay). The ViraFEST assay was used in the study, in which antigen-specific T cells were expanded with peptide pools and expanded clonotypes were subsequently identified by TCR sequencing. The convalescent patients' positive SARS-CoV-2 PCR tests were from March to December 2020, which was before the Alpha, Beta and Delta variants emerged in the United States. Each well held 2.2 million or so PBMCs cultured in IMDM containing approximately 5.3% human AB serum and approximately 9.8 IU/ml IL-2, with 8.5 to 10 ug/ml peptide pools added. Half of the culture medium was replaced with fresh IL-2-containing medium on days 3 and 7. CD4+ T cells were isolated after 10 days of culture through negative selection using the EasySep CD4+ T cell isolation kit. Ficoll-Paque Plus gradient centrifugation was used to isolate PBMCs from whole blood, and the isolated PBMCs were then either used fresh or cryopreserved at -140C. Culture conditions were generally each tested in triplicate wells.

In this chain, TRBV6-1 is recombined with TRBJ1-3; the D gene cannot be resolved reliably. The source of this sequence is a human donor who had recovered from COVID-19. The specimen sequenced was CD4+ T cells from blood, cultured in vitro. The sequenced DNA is TGTGCCAGCAGTGAACGGGAAACGCCTGGAAACACCATATATTTT. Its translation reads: CASSERETPGNTIYF.